A selection of T cell receptor beta chains follows, all from one sample in a study of blood T cell repertoires in COVID-19. Sequenced by immunoSEQ multiplex PCR; TCRdb stores in-frame clones only, minus some. The data hold 120,000 or so clones, with 88% observed a single time. The sequencing sample was made of peripheral blood. The source of these receptors is a man aged 50 to 59 with acute or convalescent COVID-19. CDR3s include the opening cysteine and the closing phenylalanine or tryptophan. The D gene is left open where the match is weak. Some rows have no size entry. The others give once, few or many, or a class for an expanded clone.

D	size	V	J	DNA	CDR3
NA	NA	TRBV7-9	TRBJ1-2	TGTGCCAGCAGCTTAGGGAGGGCAGGCTATGGCTACACCTTC	CASSLGRAGYGYTF
TRBD1	NA	TRBV15	TRBJ1-2	TGTGCCACCAGCAGAGATTCCTGGACAGGGGATAATGGCTACACCTTC	CATSRDSWTGDNGYTF
NA	NA	TRBV6-2/TRBV6-3	TRBJ1-2	TGTGCCAGCAGTTCGCCCTCGGGAGGCTACACCTTC	CASSSPSGGYTF
TRBD1	NA	TRBV18	TRBJ2-5	TGTGCCAGCTCAACGACCAGACAGGGTTCGAGGGAGTACTTC	CASSTTRQGSREYF
TRBD2	NA	TRBV5-1	TRBJ2-7	TGCGCCAGCAGCTTGATGGGACTAGCGGAGAGGAACGAGCAGTACTTC	CASSLMGLAERNEQYF
TRBD2	few	TRBV4-1	TRBJ2-7	TGCGCCAGCAGCTTCACGACTAGCGGGAGGTACGAGCAGTACTTC	CASSFTTSGRYEQYF
NA	NA	TRBV7-9	TRBJ1-5	TGTGCCAGCAGCTTAGAGGGGAGCAATCAGCCCCAGCATTTT	CASSLEGSNQPQHF
TRBD2	NA	TRBV5-1	TRBJ2-5	TGCGCCAGCAGCTTGGAGGAGACTAGCGGGACCAAAAGAATGACCCAGTACTTC	CASSLEETSGTKRMTQYF
NA	NA	TRBV6-5	TRBJ1-2	TGTGCCACCCGACAGGCGGCGGTCGGCTATGGCTACACCTTC	CATRQAAVGYGYTF
TRBD2	NA	TRBV10-3	TRBJ2-1	TGTGCCATCAGTGAGGCTAGCGGGAGGGCCAGGAATGAGCAGTTCTTC	CAISEASGRARNEQFF
NA	once	TRBV19	TRBJ2-7	TGTGCCAGTAGATCGAGCCCGGGTGACGAGCAGTACTTC	CASRSSPGDEQYF
NA	NA	TRBV12-3/TRBV12-4	TRBJ2-3	TGTGCCAGCAGCCCCTCCACAGATACGCAGTATTTT	CASSPSTDTQYF
NA	NA	TRBV19	TRBJ1-1	TGTGCCAGTAGCCCTAAACAGGGATTGCACACTGAAGCTTTCTTT	CASSPKQGLHTEAFF
NA	NA	TRBV5-4	TRBJ2-5	TGTGCCAGCAGCATAGGACAGTACCAAGAGACCCAGTACTTC	CASSIGQYQETQYF
TRBD2	NA	TRBV7-9	TRBJ2-7	TGTGCCAGCAGCGTACTAGCGGGAGGGCCGGGATACGAGCAGTACTTC	CASSVLAGGPGYEQYF
NA	NA	TRBV6-5	TRBJ1-1	TGTGCCAGCATTTTTCAGGGGATGGCTGAAGCTTTCTTT	CASIFQGMAEAFF
NA	NA	TRBV3-1/TRBV3-2	TRBJ2-3	TGTGCCAGCAGCACATCCCTACAGGGCTACACAGATACGCAGTATTTT	CASSTSLQGYTDTQYF
NA	NA	TRBV19	TRBJ2-5	TGTGCCAGTAGTATTGCCGGGATCGTTGGAGGAGAGACCCAGTACTTC	CASSIAGIVGGETQYF
TRBD1	NA	TRBV24-1	TRBJ1-5	TGTGCCACCAGTGACACAGGGGTGCCCCAGCATTTT	CATSDTGVPQHF
TRBD1	NA	TRBV15	TRBJ1-5	TGTGCCACCAGCCCCCGGGACAGGGGTTATCAGCCCCAGCATTTT	CATSPRDRGYQPQHF
NA	NA	TRBV5-1	TRBJ2-7	TGCGCCAGCAGCTTGGGACAGGCCACCTACGAGCAGTACTTC	CASSLGQATYEQYF
TRBD2	NA	TRBV7-9	TRBJ2-5	TGTGCCAGCAGCCCGCCCGGGACTAGCGGGAGAGAGACCCAGTACTTC	CASSPPGTSGRETQYF
NA	NA	TRBV21-1	TRBJ1-2	TGTGCCAGCAGCAAATTAGCCGGGCAGGGTGGAGGCTACACCTTC	CASSKLAGQGGGYTF
TRBD1	NA	TRBV28	TRBJ1-2	TGTGCCAGCAGAAGTAATGGGGCAGGGGGCTCCAATTGGGTCTTC	CASRSNGAGGSNWVF
NA	few	TRBV6-1	TRBJ2-2	TGTGCCAGCAGTGAAACCATCGTGGTGGGGAGCCGAGGCACCGGGGAGCTGTTTTTT	CASSETIVVGSRGTGELFF
NA	NA	TRBV11-2	TRBJ2-3	TGTGCCAGCAGCTTAAGCTACGGGAAAGATACGCAGTATTTT	CASSLSYGKDTQYF
NA	NA	TRBV5-4	TRBJ2-1	TGTGCCAGCAGCATCGGGACTTTCGACAATGAGCAGTTCTTC	CASSIGTFDNEQFF
TRBD1	NA	TRBV10-3	TRBJ1-5	TGTGCCATCAGTGAAGGGACAGTTTCCCATCAGCCCCAGCATTTT	CAISEGTVSHQPQHF
NA	NA	TRBV6-2/TRBV6-3	TRBJ2-3	TGTGCCAGCAGTTACCTGGGCGGGAGCACAGATACGCAGTATTTT	CASSYLGGSTDTQYF
NA	few	TRBV19	TRBJ1-1	TGTGCCAGTAAACCGGACAGCTACACTGAAGCTTTCTTT	CASKPDSYTEAFF
TRBD2	NA	TRBV18	TRBJ2-1	TGTGCCAGCTCACCTCTCGCGGGAGGCCTAAACAATGAGCAGTTCTTC	CASSPLAGGLNNEQFF
TRBD2	NA	TRBV5-6	TRBJ2-4	TGTGCCAGCAGCTCCTTAGCGGGAGGCCTCAAAAACATTCAGTACTTC	CASSSLAGGLKNIQYF
TRBD1	NA	TRBV5-1	TRBJ1-2	TGCGCCAGCAGCCCGACAGGGGTCTATGGCTACACCTTC	CASSPTGVYGYTF
NA	once	TRBV6-5	TRBJ1-1	TGTGCCAGCAGCTTAAAAAAGAACACTGAAGCTTTCTTT	CASSLKKNTEAFF
NA	NA	TRBV28	TRBJ2-7	TGTGCCAGCAGTTTAGGGACTGGGACGGGCGAGCAGTACTTC	CASSLGTGTGEQYF
TRBD1	few	TRBV19	TRBJ2-7	TGTGCCAGCGCCGTGGGACAGGAGCGCTACGAGCAGTACTTC	CASAVGQERYEQYF
NA	few	TRBV10-2	TRBJ2-3	TGCGCCAGCACAGCGGATAGCACAGATACGCAGTATTTT	CASTADSTDTQYF
TRBD2	NA	TRBV27	TRBJ2-1	TGTGCCAGCACCAAACGCCACGGGACTAGCGTCGACAATGAGCAGTTCTTC	CASTKRHGTSVDNEQFF
TRBD2	few	TRBV19	TRBJ2-3	TGTGCCAGTAGCTTCACTAGCGGGAGTGATACGCAGTATTTT	CASSFTSGSDTQYF
NA	NA	TRBV18	TRBJ2-1	TGTGCCAGCTCACCCGACAACTCCTACAATGAGCAGTTCTTC	CASSPDNSYNEQFF
NA	NA	TRBV2	TRBJ1-5	TGTGCCAGCAGTGACAGGGAGGGTCAGCCCCAGCATTTT	CASSDREGQPQHF
NA	NA	TRBV5-4	TRBJ1-2	TGTGCCAGCAGCTTATCGGGGGGAGGTGGCTACACCTTC	CASSLSGGGGYTF
TRBD1	NA	TRBV5-1	TRBJ2-7	TGCGCCAGCAGTCGACAGGGGGTGGGAGGACCCCCCCGTAGTGACGAGCAGTACTTC	CASSRQGVGGPPRSDEQYF
TRBD1	NA	TRBV30	TRBJ1-1	TGTGCCTGGACTCCGGACAGGGGCCGGGGTGAAGCTTTCTTT	CAWTPDRGRGEAFF
TRBD1	NA	TRBV7-9	TRBJ2-7	TGTGCCAGCAGCCCCCCGGAGGGGACAGGGGGCACCTACGAGCAGTACTTC	CASSPPEGTGGTYEQYF
NA	NA	TRBV5-1	TRBJ2-7	TGCGCCAGCAGCTTGGTAGGGGAGGAGTACGAGCAGTACTTC	CASSLVGEEYEQYF
NA	NA	TRBV2	TRBJ2-3	TGTGCCAGCAGTGAATTCCGGTGGGGCTCCACAGATACGCAGTATTTT	CASSEFRWGSTDTQYF
TRBD1	NA	TRBV30	TRBJ2-7	TGTGCCTGGACCCCCGGGACAGGTTCCTACGAGCAGTACTTC	CAWTPGTGSYEQYF
TRBD2	NA	TRBV7-2	TRBJ2-7	TGTGCCAGCAGCTTCAACGGACTAGCGGGAGCTCTTTCCGAGCAGTACTTC	CASSFNGLAGALSEQYF